A single sample gave rise to the 26 T cell receptor beta chains below, sequenced in a study of blood T cells in healthy people across ages. Combining a sample-barcoded 5' primer with a J-beta primer mix, a second PCR ran for 7 to 11 cycles. MiXCR, run by TCRdb on the 5' RACE reads, gives a single entry per CDR3 protein. Found here are 1.4 million to 1.5 million distinct CDR3 sequences, approximately 38% of them singletons; the top ten hold roughly 7.9%. Material for sequencing was blood. All receptors derive from a young woman in good health.

The J gene is TRBJ2-5, the V gene TRBV29-1; TRBD2 agrees at 9 bases. This CDR3 contains 18 residues. After removal of 5 bases from V and 3 bases from J, the junction contained 19 bases not matched to a gene. Germline assignment: CDR1 SQVTM and CDR2 ANQGSEA. Here the CDR3 reads CSVWDSSGISEVEETQYF. In DNA, the CDR3 is TGCAGCGTTTGGGACTCTAGCGGGATCTCGGAGGTAGAAGAGACCCAGTACTTC.

The V gene is TRBV7-2, the J gene TRBJ2-7; the D gene is possibly TRBD1 (5 bases). Germline lookup yields CDR1 SGHTA and CDR2 FQGNSA. The CDR3 contains 13 residues. V was pared by 5 bases and J by 5 bases, with 13 bases between. The CDR3 DNA follows: TGTGCCAGCAGCACCGTTAGGGGCGACGAGCAGTACTTC. Translation gives CASSTVRGDEQYF.

The chain employs TRBV2 and TRBJ2-7; either TRBD1 or TRBD2 may supply D (5 bases each). The ends were cut back, 8 bases at V and 5 bases at J, with 13 bases in the middle. The CDR3 covers 12 residues. CDR1 is SNHLY, CDR2 FYNNEI, per germline. The chain's CDR3 is CASRGGSHEQYF. For the CDR3, the DNA is TGTGCCAGCCGTGGGGGATCCCACGAGCAGTACTTC.

This chain joins TRBV12-3 or TRBV12-4 and TRBJ2-2; 9 bases fit TRBD2. After removal of 5 bases from V and 6 bases from J, the junction contained 7 bases not matched to a gene. The CDR3 covers 15 residues. CDR3 DNA: TGTGCCAGCAGTACAGCGGGAGGTGATCCCGGGGAGCTGTTTTTT. Its protein is CASSTAGGDPGELFF.

This clonotype has just a few counts. The chain recombines TRBV5-1 with TRBJ2-7; 8 nucleotides align to TRBD2. The CDR3 is made up of 15 amino acids. Germline values: CDR1 SGHRS, CDR2 YFSETQ. J gave up 4 bases and V 0 bases, and 6 bases lay outside the gene matches. The DNA for the CDR3 is TGCGCCAGCAGCTTGGATCCGGGAGGGCCGTACGAGCAGTACTTC. This codes for CASSLDPGGPYEQYF.

The V call is TRBV5-1, the J call TRBJ2-7; TRBD1 matches 7 bases. The CDR3 sequence is 14 residues long. Germline CDR1 and CDR2: SGHRS and YFSETQ. The ends lost 2 bases at V and 3 bases at J; junction bases unmatched: 5. The CDR3 loop is CASSFEGAYYEQYF. The CDR3 DNA follows: TGCGCCAGCAGCTTTGAGGGGGCCTACTACGAGCAGTACTTC. The full variable domain, with the rest looked up from reference TRBV5-1 and TRBJ2-7, is KAGVTQTPRYLIKTRGQQVTLSCSPISGHRSVSWYQQTPGQGLQFLFEYFSETQRNKGNFPGRFSGRQFSNSRSEMNVSTLELGDSALYLCASSFEGAYYEQYFGPGTRLTVT.

Details on this clonotype: This likely comes from a read error, as the CDR3 has no conserved phenylalanine or tryptophan at its end. The CDR3 is CSARAPALYGDEQFS. The CDR3 DNA is TGCAGTGCTAGAGCTCCCGCCTTGTACGGGGATGAGCAGTTCTCC. V usage is TRBV20-1 and J usage is TRBJ2-1; TRBD2 is a possible D gene (5 bases). Trimming stripped 1 base from V and 8 bases from J, with 18 bases between. The CDR3 is made up of 15 amino acids. Germline CDR1 and CDR2: DFQATT and SNEGSKA (reference sequence).

This clonotype appeared once. The chain is built from TRBV6-5 and TRBJ1-2; the match to TRBD1 covers 7 bases. CDR1 and CDR2 (germline): MNHEY, SVGAGI. Trimming took 3 bases from V and 3 from J; bases not matched to a gene: 13. This CDR3 contains 17 residues. DNA of the CDR3: TGTGCCAGCAGTTATGCCGGGACAGCCCTTTCTCACTATGGCTACACCTTC. Protein product: CASSYAGTALSHYGYTF.

The chain has TRBV5-1 and TRBJ1-2; the match to TRBD1 covers 10 bases. CDR1 is SGHRS and CDR2 is YFSETQ in the germline V gene. CDR3 length: 15 amino acids. Germline trimming cut 4 bases from V and 8 bases from J; bases unmatched to any gene: 11. CDR3 in DNA: TGCGCCAGCAGCCTGACCACCGGGACAGGGGCCGGCTACACCTTC. Its translation is CASSLTTGTGAGYTF.

This clonotype was seen only a few times. This chain uses TRBV7-2 with TRBJ2-7; maybe TRBD1 (5 bases). V lost 10 bases, J lost 6 bases, and 16 bases lay in between. This CDR3 has 12 residues. Germline lookup yields CDR1 SGHTA and CDR2 FQGNSA. The CDR3 region has the DNA TGTGCCACCACCGCAGGGTATGGCGAGCAGTACTTC. Protein: CATTAGYGEQYF. Full variable domain (missing parts from reference TRBV7-2 and TRBJ2-7): GAGVSQSPSNKVTEKGKDVELRCDPISGHTALYWYRQSLGQGLEFLIYFQGNSAPDKSGLPSDRFSAERTGGSVSTLTIQRTQQEDSAVYLCATTAGYGEQYFGPGTRLTVT.

This sequence joins TRBV18 and TRBJ2-5, with 10 bases fitting TRBD1. The CDR3 length is 16 residues. The ends lost 3 bases at V and 5 bases at J; junction bases unmatched: 9. CDR1 and CDR2 from the germline V gene are KGHSH and LQKENI. The CDR3: CASSPTGGLIGETQYF. The CDR3 region has the DNA TGTGCCAGCTCACCGACAGGGGGCCTTATCGGGGAGACCCAGTACTTC.

This clonotype was counted only a few times. The V call is TRBV20-1, the J call TRBJ2-4; TRBD2 agrees at 16 bases. CDR1 and CDR2 (germline): DFQATT, SNEGSKA (reference sequence). The CDR3 has 17 residues. V dropped 5 bases and J dropped 8; count of bases not matched to a gene: 12. The CDR3 coding sequence is TGCAGTGCTGAAGTACCGGGACTAGCGGGAGGGGGGGACATTCAGTACTTC. Amino acid sequence: CSAEVPGLAGGGDIQYF.

This clonotype showed up just a few times. V and J are TRBV29-1 and TRBJ2-7; TRBD1 matches 9 bases. CDR3 size: 14 residues. V lost 3 bases and J lost 3; bases outside the gene matches: 6. Germline CDR1 SQVTM, CDR2 ANQGSEA. In DNA form, the CDR3 reads TGCAGCGTTGAGGGACAGGGTCTTTTCTACGAGCAGTACTTC. It specifies CSVEGQGLFYEQYF.

This clonotype was counted once. V and J are TRBV15 and TRBJ2-6; 7 nucleotides align to TRBD2. The CDR3 loop spans 17 amino acids. V lost 1 base and J lost 0; bases outside the gene matches: 3. The germline V gene has CDR1 LNHNV and CDR2 YYDKDF (reference sequence). The CDR3 coding sequence is TGTGCCACCAGCAGAGTGGGGGGGATCTCTGGGGCCAACGTCCTGACTTTC. Its translation: CATSRVGGISGANVLTF.

The chain links TRBV5-1 to TRBJ1-1; TRBD1 is a possible D gene (6 bases). The CDR3 length is 16 residues. V lost 2 bases to trimming and J lost 4 bases, with 18 bases between them. Germline V gene data show CDR1 as SGHRS and CDR2 as YFSETQ. This CDR3 reads CASSLGGSFEGTEAFF. Written as DNA, the CDR3 is TGCGCCAGCAGCTTAGGGGGTTCGTTTGAGGGCACTGAAGCTTTCTTT.

Here the CDR3 DNA reads TGCGCCAGCAGCTCGGGACTAGCGGGAGCCAAGGACAATGAGCAGTACTTC. Translated: CASSSGLAGAKDNEQYF. This chain joins TRBV5-1 and TRBJ2-1, with TRBD2 matching over 14 bases. The DNA end favors TRBJ2-7, so the J call may be wrong. Germline assignment: CDR1 SGHRS and CDR2 YFSETQ. The CDR3 has 17 residues.

The genes are TRBV4-2 and TRBJ2-3; TRBD2 matches 12 bases. This CDR3 has 16 residues. Germline V CDR1 and CDR2: LGHNA, YNFKEQ. J lost 7 bases, V lost 1 base, and 6 bases had no gene match. CDR3 residues: CASSQGGLAGRYTQYF. CDR3 DNA: TGTGCCAGCAGCCAAGGGGGACTAGCGGGCCGGTATACGCAGTATTTT.

A single count supports this clonotype. The chain carries TRBV20-1 and TRBJ1-2; 10 nucleotides agree with TRBD1. This CDR3 has 17 residues. The V and J ends lost 5 bases and 2 bases, in that order; junction bases with no gene match: 14. Germline CDR1 and CDR2: DFQATT and SNEGSKA (reference sequence). The CDR3 DNA reads as TGCAGTGCTGACGATCGGAGACAGGGGGCCTCGAACTATGGCTACACCTTC. The encoded protein is CSADDRRQGASNYGYTF.

This clonotype occurred a few times. V and J are TRBV4-1 and TRBJ2-5, with D unresolved. V was shortened by 7 bases and J by 4 bases, with 19 bases between the two germline ends. This CDR3 comprises 15 residues. CDR1 is MGHRA, CDR2 YSYEKL, per germline. CDR3 bases: TGCGCCAGCAATCCCACGGGCAGCCTTTTAGAGACCCAGTACTTC. Translation: CASNPTGSLLETQYF.

V usage is TRBV29-1 and J usage is TRBJ2-3; D is undetermined. The V gene lost 0 bases and the J gene lost 6 bases, with 10 bases spanning the gap. There are 13 residues in the CDR3. Germline V lookup: CDR1 SQVTM, CDR2 ANQGSEA. This CDR3 reads CSVEDLGPDTQYF. In DNA, the CDR3 is TGCAGCGTTGAAGACTTAGGGCCGGATACGCAGTATTTT.

This clonotype was detected only a few times. The chain uses TRBV9 and TRBJ2-3, with 9 bases that match TRBD2. CDR1 is SGDLS, CDR2 YYNGEE, per germline. This CDR3 spans 16 amino acids. V trimming: 3 bases; J trimming: 0 bases; junction bases outside the gene matches: 5. The CDR3 nucleotides are TGTGCCAGCAGCGCCACTAGCGGGCAGAGCACAGATACGCAGTATTTT. Its translation: CASSATSGQSTDTQYF.

This chain connects TRBV21-1 to TRBJ1-1. TRBV21-1 is a listed pseudogene. CDR3 length: 11 residues. CDR3 sequence (DNA): TGTGCCAGCAGCCTGGCTCATCGAGCTTTCTTT. As protein: CASSLAHRAFF.

This chain links TRBV13 with TRBJ1-6, with 10 bases matching TRBD1. CDR1 is PRHDT and CDR2 is FYEKMQ in the germline V gene (reference sequence). The CDR3 runs to 16 residues. Trimming removed 4 bases from V and 5 bases from J; junction bases left unmatched: 5. The CDR3 spells CASSSHGTGDNSPLHF. The CDR3 DNA follows: TGTGCCAGCAGCTCCCATGGGACAGGGGATAATTCACCCCTCCACTTT. Looking up the rest from reference TRBV13 and TRBJ1-6 gives the full variable domain: AAGVIQSPRHLIKEKRETATLKCYPIPRHDTVYWYQQGPGQDPQFLISFYEKMQSDKGSIPDRFSAQQFSDYHSELNMSSLELGDSALYFCASSSHGTGDNSPLHFGNGTRLTVT.

The V and J genes are TRBV6-4 and TRBJ2-3; no clear D. The germline gives CDR1 MRHNA, CDR2 SNTAGT. Trimming stripped 2 bases from V and 2 bases from J, with 11 bases between. The length of the CDR3 is 15 residues. In DNA form, the CDR3 reads TGTGCCAGCAGTGACACCGACTCCTACACAGATACGCAGTATTTT. Protein: CASSDTDSYTDTQYF.

The chain joins TRBV25-1 to TRBJ2-7, with 7 bases aligning to TRBD1. The junction had 6 bases not matched to a gene; V was cut back by 2 bases and J by 5 bases. Germline lookup yields CDR1 MGHDK and CDR2 SYGVNS. The CDR3 contains 14 residues. CDR3: CASSETLDRDEQYF. Written as DNA, the CDR3 is TGTGCCAGCAGTGAAACCCTCGACAGGGACGAGCAGTACTTC.

The chain is built from TRBV9 and TRBJ2-2; perhaps D is TRBD1 or TRBD2 (6 bases each). CDR3 size: 18 residues. The V gene's germline CDR1 is SGDLS and CDR2 YYNGEE. V lost 2 bases and J 2 bases, leaving 19 bases between the germline ends. Written as DNA, the CDR3 is TGTGCCAGCAGCGTCCCTGGACCCTCGGGGGCCAACACCGGGGAGCTGTTTTTT. It encodes CASSVPGPSGANTGELFF.